These 25 T cell receptor beta chains share one sample of origin, sequenced in a study of cytomegalovirus exposure and HLA in healthy donors. PCR was performed using 60 Vbeta and 13 Jbeta primers. Repertoires were generated with immunoSEQ multiplex PCR, while TCRdb's copy carries only in-frame clones and drops some. The data hold 200,000 or so clones, with approximately 80% observed a single time. Sequenced: PBMCs. These receptors originate from a woman between 18 and 29 years old in good health and CMV-seropositive.

The chain has TRBV2 and TRBJ1-1; D is ambiguous. Deletions cut 6 bases from V and 3 bases from J, with 14 bases between. Germline V gene sequence: CDR1 SNHLY, CDR2 FYNNEI. There are 14 residues in the CDR3. As DNA, the CDR3 is TGTGCCAGCAGCTCATCTCGAGGAGACACTGAAGCTTTCTTT. This codes for CASSSSRGDTEAFF.

This chain uses TRBV7-9 with TRBJ2-3; D perhaps matches TRBD2 (5 bases). The CDR3 is 15 residues long. The V end lost 6 bases, the J end lost 2 bases, and 15 bases lay between the germline ends. Per the germline V gene, CDR1 is SEHNR and CDR2 is FQNEAQ (reference sequence). CDR3 in amino acids: CASSRGRRNTDTQYF. In DNA form, the CDR3 reads TGTGCCAGCAGTCGCGGACGGAGGAACACAGATACGCAGTATTTT.

V is TRBV9 and J is TRBJ2-5, with a possible D match to TRBD2 (7 bases). The CDR3 runs to 14 residues. Germline V gene sequence: CDR1 SGDLS, CDR2 YYNGEE. V was cut by 2 bases and J by 0 bases, with 8 bases left in between. The CDR3 nucleotides are TGTGCCAGCAGCGTCGGGGGGCACCAAGAGACCCAGTACTTC. This encodes CASSVGGHQETQYF.

The V call is TRBV4-1, the J call TRBJ1-1, with 9 positions matching TRBD1. Germline trimming cut 1 base from V and 3 bases from J; bases unmatched to any gene: 3. The germline V gene has CDR1 MGHRA and CDR2 YSYEKL. This CDR3 is 15 amino acids long. The DNA of the CDR3 is TGCGCCAGCAGCCAAGGACAGGGGGTGGACACTGAAGCTTTCTTT. This sequence encodes CASSQGQGVDTEAFF.

This chain joins TRBV5-4 and TRBJ2-5; TRBD2 might be the D (6 bases). This CDR3 contains 15 residues. Germline V gene lookup returns CDR1 SGHNT and CDR2 YYREEE (reference sequence). V lost 0 bases, J lost 2 bases, and 11 bases lay in between. The CDR3 protein is CASSLDPGEQETQYF. DNA of the CDR3: TGTGCCAGCAGCTTGGATCCGGGGGAGCAAGAGACCCAGTACTTC.

This sequence joins TRBV4-1 and TRBJ1-3, with D unclear. Germline assignment: CDR1 MGHRA and CDR2 YSYEKL. Trimming removed 1 base at V and 1 base at J, with 14 bases between. This CDR3 region has 17 residues. The CDR3 reads CASSQGGRSGSGNTIYF. CDR3 in DNA: TGCGCCAGCAGCCAAGGAGGACGTTCGGGATCTGGAAACACCATATATTTT.

The V gene is TRBV7-2, the J gene TRBJ2-1, with TRBD2 matching over 8 bases. CDR1 and CDR2 from the germline V gene are SGHTA and FQGNSA. The CDR3 has 14 amino acids. V was clipped by 5 bases and J by 8 bases; unmatched bases: 8. The CDR3: CASSGRGGGDEQFF. The CDR3 DNA reads TGTGCCAGCAGCGGACGGGGGGGTGGCGATGAGCAGTTCTTC.

This rearrangement joins TRBV5-1 to TRBJ2-1; 8 bases agree with TRBD1. Germline V gives CDR1 SGHRS, CDR2 YFSETQ. After removal of 5 bases from V and 1 base from J, the junction contained 8 bases not matched to a gene. The CDR3 is made up of 16 amino acids. The CDR3 is CASRTRGTGSYNEQFF. CDR3 nucleotides: TGCGCCAGCAGGACCCGCGGGACAGGATCCTACAATGAGCAGTTCTTC.

This clone is a singleton in its sample. This chain uses TRBV9 with TRBJ2-5, with 7 bases fitting TRBD1. Germline V lookup: CDR1 SGDLS, CDR2 YYNGEE. Losses at the gene ends were 4 bases for V and 1 base for J; bases not matched to a gene: 19. The CDR3 spans 19 residues. The CDR3: CASSHLPSDRAYLQETQYF. Here the CDR3 DNA reads TGTGCCAGCAGCCACCTTCCGTCCGACAGGGCTTACCTCCAAGAGACCCAGTACTTC.

The chain's CDR3 is CASSYSGTGPYEQYF. Here the CDR3 DNA reads TGTGCCAGCAGTTACTCGGGGACAGGTCCCTACGAGCAGTACTTC. This chain links TRBV6-5 with TRBJ2-7, with 8 bases aligning to TRBD1. V lost 0 bases, J lost 2 bases, and 3 bases stayed unmatched. CDR3 length: 15 residues. Germline lookup yields CDR1 MNHEY and CDR2 SVGAGI.

The CDR3 bases are TGTGCCAGCAGCGGTCGTAGTCAAGAGACCCAGTACTTC. It yields the protein CASSGRSQETQYF. V is TRBV9 and J is TRBJ2-5; D not resolved. The CDR3 covers 13 residues. V was cut by 3 bases and J by 2 bases, with 8 bases left in between. Germline V CDR1 and CDR2: SGDLS, YYNGEE.

CDR3 in amino acids: CASSRTSGGANEQFF. The CDR3 DNA follows: TGCGCCAGCAGCCGGACCAGCGGGGGGGCGAATGAGCAGTTCTTC. The gene calls are TRBV4-1 and TRBJ2-1, with 10 bases that match TRBD2. Germline V gene sequence: CDR1 MGHRA, CDR2 YSYEKL. The V segment lost 4 bases and the J segment 7 bases; nucleotides outside the gene matches: 7. The length of the CDR3 is 15 residues.

The J gene is TRBJ1-2, the V gene TRBV7-2, with 7 bases lining up with TRBD1. V was pared by 1 base and J by 3 bases, with 2 bases of the junction left unmatched. The CDR3 is 14 residues long. Germline CDR1 and CDR2: SGHTA and FQGNSA. The CDR3 spells CASSLDGTDYGYTF. Here the CDR3 DNA reads TGTGCCAGCAGCTTAGATGGGACAGACTATGGCTACACCTTC.

There are a few counts of this clone. The chain has TRBV5-1 and TRBJ2-1; 8 bases match TRBD1. The CDR3 runs 15 residues. CDR1 and CDR2 from the germline V gene are SGHRS and YFSETQ. V trimming: 0 bases; J trimming: 4 bases; junction bases outside the gene matches: 3. This CDR3 reads CASSLETGGYNEQFF. CDR3 sequence (DNA): TGCGCCAGCAGCTTGGAAACAGGGGGGTACAATGAGCAGTTCTTC.

This clone occurred once. CDR3 sequence reads: CASSWGVSGANVLTF. Written as DNA, the CDR3 is TGTGCCAGCAGCTGGGGGGTCTCTGGGGCCAACGTCCTGACTTTC. V gene TRBV5-4 combines with J gene TRBJ2-6; perhaps TRBD2 as D (6 bases). Germline V gene sequence: CDR1 SGHNT, CDR2 YYREEE (reference sequence). This CDR3 region has 15 residues. Trimming took off 3 bases at V and 0 bases at J, with 7 bases between the two ends. Full variable domain (outside the CDR3, taken from reference TRBV5-4 and TRBJ2-6): ETGVTQSPTHLIKTRGQQVTLRCSSQSGHNTVSWYQQALGQGPQFIFQYYREEENGRGNFPPRFSGLQFPNYSSELNVNALELDDSALYLCASSWGVSGANVLTFGAGSRLTVL.

This CDR3 reads CASSNTRSGANVLTF. CDR3 bases: TGTGCCAGCAGCAATACGCGCTCTGGGGCCAACGTCCTGACTTTC. This chain links TRBV7-3 with TRBJ2-6; D not certain. V gave up 5 bases and J gave up 0 bases, with 8 bases separating them. From germline, CDR1 is SGHTA and CDR2 FQGTGA. The CDR3 extends over 15 amino acids.

V is TRBV4-2 and J is TRBJ2-7, with D possibly TRBD2 on 6 matching bases. Trimming shortened V by 1 base and J by 1 base, and 11 bases separated the two germline ends. Germline-derived CDR1 and CDR2 are LGHNA and YNFKEQ. This CDR3 region has 15 residues. CDR3 amino acids: CASSQGYGGSYEQYV. CDR3 bases: TGTGCCAGCAGCCAAGGTTACGGGGGATCCTACGAGCAGTACGTC.

V and J are TRBV11-2 and TRBJ2-3, with D tentatively TRBD1 (5 bases). This CDR3 has 15 residues. Trimming removed 5 bases from V and 11 bases from J, with 23 bases in between. Germline CDR1 and CDR2: SGHAT and FQNNGV. The CDR3 coding sequence is TGTGCCAGCAGCCCCATTCAGGACACGCGTCGTGGGCAGTATTTT. It codes for CASSPIQDTRRGQYF.

The chain combines TRBV2 with TRBJ1-6, with 7 bases identical to TRBD1. Germline CDR1 and CDR2: SNHLY and FYNNEI. The V gene end was trimmed by 8 bases and the J gene end by 7 bases; junction bases not matched to a gene: 5. The CDR3 is 13 residues long. This CDR3 is CASLGRGNSPLHF. The CDR3 DNA is TGTGCCAGCTTGGGCAGGGGGAATTCACCCCTCCACTTT.

The chain couples TRBV14 to TRBJ1-6, with TRBD1 identical over 8 bases. Per the germline V gene, CDR1 is SGHDN and CDR2 is FVKESK. The CDR3 is 14 residues long. The ends lost 3 bases at V and 7 bases at J; junction bases unmatched: 2. The chain's CDR3 is CASSHWDRNSPLHF. Written as DNA, the CDR3 is TGTGCCAGCAGCCATTGGGACAGGAATTCACCCCTCCACTTT.

V is TRBV27 and J is TRBJ1-6, with 9 bases that match TRBD1. Germline V CDR1 and CDR2: MNHEY, SMNVEV (reference sequence). The ends lost 5 bases at V and 9 bases at J; junction bases unmatched: 5. The CDR3 is made up of 14 amino acids. CDR3 sequence reads: CASSTGQGGSPLHF. The CDR3 nucleotides are TGTGCCAGCAGTACGGGACAGGGTGGTTCACCCCTCCACTTT.

The chain carries TRBV4-1 and TRBJ2-7; D is undetermined. The V end was cut by 6 bases, the J end by 4 bases, with 19 bases between. CDR1 is MGHRA and CDR2 is YSYEKL in the germline V gene. The CDR3 length is 15 residues. CDR3 residues: CASRPLVAQMYEQYF. Here the CDR3 DNA reads TGCGCCAGCAGGCCCCTGGTGGCACAGATGTACGAGCAGTACTTC.

This chain links TRBV19 with TRBJ2-3; D ambiguous. V lost 3 bases and J 0 bases, leaving 13 bases between the germline ends. Germline V gene lookup returns CDR1 LNHDA and CDR2 SQIVND (reference sequence). The CDR3 has 16 amino acids. CDR3 sequence: CASSIGLTYSTDTQYF. For the CDR3, the DNA is TGTGCCAGTAGTATCGGGTTAACGTATAGCACAGATACGCAGTATTTT.

This clone was counted once. The chain joins TRBV7-6 to TRBJ2-4, with 9 nucleotides matching TRBD1. The CDR3 loop spans 13 amino acids. Germline assignment: CDR1 SGHVS and CDR2 FNYEAQ. The V segment lost 1 base and the J segment 8 bases; nucleotides outside the gene matches: 0. The CDR3: CASSLGQGDIQYF. For the CDR3, the DNA is TGTGCCAGCAGCTTAGGACAGGGGGACATTCAGTACTTC.

The chain is built from TRBV11-1 and TRBJ2-2; D remains ambiguous. Trimming took 1 base from V and 4 from J, leaving 7 bases between them. The length of the CDR3 is 14 residues. Germline V CDR1 and CDR2: SGHAT, FQDESV (reference sequence). The CDR3 sequence: CASSLEAVTGELFF. CDR3 nucleotides: TGTGCCAGCAGCTTAGAGGCGGTCACCGGGGAGCTGTTTTTT.